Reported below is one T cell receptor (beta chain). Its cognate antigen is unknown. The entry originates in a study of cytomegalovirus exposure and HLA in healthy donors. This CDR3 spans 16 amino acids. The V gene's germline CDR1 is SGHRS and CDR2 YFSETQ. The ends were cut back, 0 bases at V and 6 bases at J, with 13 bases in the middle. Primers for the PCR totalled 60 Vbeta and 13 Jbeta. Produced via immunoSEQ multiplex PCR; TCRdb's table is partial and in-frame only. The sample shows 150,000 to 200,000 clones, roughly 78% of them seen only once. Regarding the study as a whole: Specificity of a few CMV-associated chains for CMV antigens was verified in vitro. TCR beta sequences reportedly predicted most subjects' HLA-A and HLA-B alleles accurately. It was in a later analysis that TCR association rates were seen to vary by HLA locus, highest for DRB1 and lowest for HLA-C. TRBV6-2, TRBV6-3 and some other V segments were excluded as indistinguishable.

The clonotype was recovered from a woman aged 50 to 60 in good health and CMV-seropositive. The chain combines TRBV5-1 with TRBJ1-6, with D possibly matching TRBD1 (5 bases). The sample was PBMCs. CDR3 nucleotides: TGCGCCAGCAGCTTGGGACAGCTAGATATTAATTCACCCCTCCACTTT. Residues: CASSLGQLDINSPLHF.